Each of the 31 T cell receptor beta chains below was sequenced from the same sample in a study of cytomegalovirus exposure and HLA in healthy donors. Amplification used 60 Vbeta primers and 13 Jbeta primers. This table comes from immunoSEQ multiplex PCR, and its TCRdb copy is limited to in-frame clones, with some not included. The sample has about 78,000 clones; 72% are singletons. Sequencing was done on a sample of PBMCs. These TCRs come from a woman between 35 and 50 years old in good health and CMV-seropositive.

The chain recombines TRBV5-4 with TRBJ1-1; a weak D match, TRBD1 (6 bases). Germline lookup yields CDR1 SGHNT and CDR2 YYREEE (reference sequence). CDR3 length equals 13 residues. Trimming left V 4 bases short and J 7 bases short, with 14 bases between. CDR3 in amino acids: CASSPAGESEAFF. CDR3 coding DNA: TGTGCCAGCAGCCCGGCAGGGGAGAGTGAAGCTTTCTTT.

The J gene is TRBJ2-2, the V gene TRBV7-9, with no clear D. CDR1 and CDR2 (germline): SEHNR, FQNEAQ (reference sequence). The CDR3 is 15 residues long. V lost 2 bases to trimming and J lost 1 base, with 8 bases between them. CDR3 bases: TGTGCCAGCAGCTTATGGTCCAGGAACACCGGGGAGCTGTTTTTT. Encoded protein: CASSLWSRNTGELFF.

The chain carries TRBV4-2 and TRBJ2-2, with 12 bases matching TRBD2. V shed 1 base and J 3 bases; nucleotides not matched to a gene: 3. CDR3 length equals 17 residues. CDR1 LGHNA and CDR2 YNFKEQ come from the germline V gene. The CDR3 is CASSQAGLAGHTGELFF. Written as DNA, the CDR3 is TGTGCCAGCAGCCAAGCGGGACTAGCGGGCCACACCGGGGAGCTGTTTTTT.

CDR3 coding DNA: TGTGCCAGCTCATCCAAGCGACAGGGATCCACAGATACGCAGTATTTT. Translation gives CASSSKRQGSTDTQYF. The rearrangement uses TRBV18 and TRBJ2-3; 7 bases match TRBD1. CDR3 length equals 16 residues. CDR1 and CDR2 from the germline V gene are KGHSH and LQKENI. Losses at the gene ends were 5 bases for V and 2 bases for J; bases not matched to a gene: 10.

Only a few counts were recorded for this clone. The chain couples TRBV4-1 to TRBJ1-1; TRBD1 aligns across 8 bases. The CDR3 extends over 16 amino acids. Germline CDR1 reads MGHRA; CDR2 reads YSYEKL. J was trimmed by 0 bases and V by 3 bases; bases with no gene match: 6. CDR3 sequence reads: CASSQGQEFMNTEAFF. Here the CDR3 DNA reads TGCGCCAGCAGCCAGGGACAGGAGTTCATGAACACTGAAGCTTTCTTT.

The V call is TRBV7-2, the J call TRBJ1-1; 8 bases line up with TRBD1. Unmatched junction bases numbered 14, after V lost 5 bases and J lost 0 bases. CDR3 length equals 18 residues. Germline V gives CDR1 SGHTA, CDR2 FQGNSA. CDR3 nucleotides: TGTGCCAGCAGCCCCGCGAGGACAGGGTCGATTCTGAACACTGAAGCTTTCTTT. It is translated as CASSPARTGSILNTEAFF.

This chain connects TRBV29-1 to TRBJ1-5; D might be TRBD1 (5 bases). The V and J ends lost 2 bases and 3 bases respectively, with 8 bases between them. Germline V lookup: CDR1 SQVTM, CDR2 ANQGSEA. This CDR3 is 13 amino acids long. CDR3 nucleotides: TGCAGCGTTGAATGGGGCTTCAATCAGCCCCAGCATTTT. It specifies CSVEWGFNQPQHF. The variable domain in full, with the rest retrieved from reference TRBV29-1 and TRBJ1-5, is SAVISQKPSRDICQRGTSLTIQCQVDSQVTMMFWYRQQPGQSLTLIATANQGSEATYESGFVIDKFPISRPNLTFSTLTVSNMSPEDSSIYLCSVEWGFNQPQHFGDGTRLSIL.

The rearrangement links TRBV7-9 to TRBJ2-1, with D perhaps matching TRBD2 (6 bases). The germline V and J ends were trimmed by 5 bases and 0 bases, with 14 bases remaining between them. CDR3 size: 16 residues. Germline V gene sequence: CDR1 SEHNR, CDR2 FQNEAQ (reference sequence). Here the CDR3 DNA reads TGTGCCAGCAGCACCCCCGGGGGTAGCTCCTACAATGAGCAGTTCTTC. Amino acids: CASSTPGGSSYNEQFF. The variable domain in full, completed from reference TRBV7-9 and TRBJ2-1, reads DTGVSQNPRHKITKRGQNVTFRCDPISEHNRLYWYRQTLGQGPEFLTYFQNEAQLEKSRLLSDRFSAERPKGSFSTLEIQRTEQGDSAMYLCASSTPGGSSYNEQFFGPGTRLTVL.

The chain is built from TRBV27 and TRBJ1-1; a weak D match, TRBD1 (5 bases). V gave up 11 bases and J gave up 1 base, with 17 bases separating them. This CDR3 is built from 14 residues. Germline values: CDR1 MNHEY, CDR2 SMNVEV (reference sequence). CDR3 loop: CAVGGTLRNTEAFF. As DNA, the CDR3 is TGTGCCGTCGGGGGGACTCTTCGGAACACTGAAGCTTTCTTT.

The V call is TRBV4-2, the J call TRBJ1-5; unclear D gene. This CDR3 is 16 amino acids long. The ends were cut back, 0 bases at V and 1 base at J, with 10 bases in the middle. Germline CDR1 LGHNA, CDR2 YNFKEQ. The DNA for the CDR3 is TGTGCCAGCAGCCAAGAGGCCGGGTACAGCAATCAGCCCCAGCATTTT. Translating it yields CASSQEAGYSNQPQHF.

This clone was seen a few times. This sequence joins TRBV7-2 and TRBJ2-5; a possible D gene is TRBD2 (5 bases). Trimming left V 5 bases short and J 4 bases short, with 17 bases between. The CDR3 has 15 amino acids. Germline V lookup: CDR1 SGHTA, CDR2 FQGNSA. The CDR3 nucleotides are TGTGCCAGCAGCCCACCCAGAGGGCCGGGAGAGACCCAGTACTTC. This gives the protein CASSPPRGPGETQYF.

The chain joins TRBV27 to TRBJ1-6; 9 positions match TRBD1. Per the germline V gene, CDR1 is MNHEY and CDR2 is SMNVEV (reference sequence). This CDR3 is 16 amino acids long. V shed 4 bases, J shed 2 bases, and the junction held 3 bases outside the gene matches. CDR3 DNA: TGTGCCAGCAGTTCCGGACAGGGGACCTATAATTCACCCCTCCACTTT. Protein product: CASSSGQGTYNSPLHF.

The chain recombines TRBV28 with TRBJ1-5; 8 positions agree with TRBD1. Germline V lookup: CDR1 MDHEN, CDR2 SYDVKM. The V gene end was trimmed by 2 bases and the J gene end by 8 bases; junction bases not matched to a gene: 11. The CDR3 extends over 16 amino acids. As DNA, the CDR3 is TGTGCCAGCAGTTTAGCGGGGACAGGTGGAATCGAGCCCCAGCATTTT. It codes for CASSLAGTGGIEPQHF.

The chain is built from TRBV6-1 and TRBJ2-7, with 12 nucleotides matching TRBD2. The V gene's germline CDR1 is MNHNS and CDR2 SASEGT. Trimming at V came to 0 bases and at J to 3 bases, leaving 9 bases not matched to a gene. This CDR3 comprises 18 residues. CDR3 amino acids: CASSEADRLAGARYEQYF. CDR3 in DNA: TGTGCCAGCAGTGAAGCTGATAGACTAGCGGGAGCCCGCTACGAGCAGTACTTC.

V usage is TRBV30 and J usage is TRBJ2-5; D not certain. The CDR3 runs to 13 residues. Trimming took off 0 bases at V and 4 bases at J, with 9 bases between the two ends. Germline V gives CDR1 GTSNPN, CDR2 SVGIG (reference sequence). This chain's CDR3 is CAWSVRTRETQYF. The CDR3 DNA sequence: TGTGCCTGGAGTGTACGAACAAGAGAGACCCAGTACTTC.

The rearrangement uses TRBV5-5 and TRBJ2-7; maybe TRBD2 (6 bases). CDR3 length equals 13 residues. The V end lost 5 bases, the J end lost 3 bases, and 12 bases lay between the germline ends. The V gene's germline CDR1 is SGHKS and CDR2 YYEKEE (reference sequence). The CDR3 protein is CASSAGGDYEQYF. The DNA for the CDR3 is TGTGCCAGCAGTGCCGGGGGAGACTACGAGCAGTACTTC.

The rearrangement joins TRBV19 to TRBJ1-5; possibly TRBD1 for D (5 bases). This CDR3 comprises 13 residues. Germline CDR1 is LNHDA and CDR2 is SQIVND (reference sequence). V was trimmed by 7 bases and J by 1 base, leaving 8 bases between them. In nucleotides, the CDR3 is TGTGCCAGTACCAGGGCAAGCAATCAGCCCCAGCATTTT. It is translated as CASTRASNQPQHF.

The rearrangement links TRBV25-1 to TRBJ2-7; 7 bases map to TRBD2. The V and J ends lost 4 bases and 7 bases, in that order; junction bases with no gene match: 7. This CDR3 has 13 residues. Germline V gene sequence: CDR1 MGHDK, CDR2 SYGVNS. CDR3 DNA: TGTGCCAGCAGTGGCCCGGGACTACCGGAGCAGTACTTC. Protein product: CASSGPGLPEQYF.

This clone has a single count. The chain recombines TRBV20-1 with TRBJ1-1; D is ambiguous. This CDR3 contains 10 residues. Per the germline V gene, CDR1 is DFQATT and CDR2 is SNEGSKA (reference sequence). The V end lost 6 bases, the J end lost 5 bases, and 7 bases lay between the germline ends. In nucleotides, the CDR3 is TGCAGTGCCGTCGTTACTGAAGCTTTCTTT. It encodes CSAVVTEAFF.

The gene calls are TRBV6-5 and TRBJ1-1; D is unresolved. V was clipped by 4 bases and J by 1 base, with 7 bases between them. Looked up from germline, CDR1 is MNHEY and CDR2 is SVGAGI. The CDR3 consists of 13 residues. The DNA of the CDR3 is TGTGCCAGCAGTTTGGAGGGGAACACTGAAGCTTTCTTT. It is translated as CASSLEGNTEAFF.

V and J are TRBV10-1 and TRBJ2-1; 11 bases line up with TRBD2. The germline V gene has CDR1 WNHNN and CDR2 SYGVQD (reference sequence). V dropped 3 bases and J dropped 9; count of bases not matched to a gene: 10. The CDR3 contains 16 residues. The CDR3 loop is CASSEGLASGRPEQFF. CDR3 DNA: TGCGCCAGCAGTGAAGGGTTGGCTAGCGGGAGGCCTGAGCAGTTCTTC.

The chain carries TRBV5-1 and TRBJ2-1; TRBD2 matches at 8 bases. The V gene's germline CDR1 is SGHRS and CDR2 YFSETQ. The junction had 14 bases not matched to a gene; V was cut back by 0 bases and J by 15 bases. The CDR3 consists of 15 residues. The CDR3 DNA follows: TGCGCCAGCAGCTTGGATTTTGTGGGACTAGAAGTTCGGTTCTTC. Its protein is CASSLDFVGLEVRFF. The full variable domain, its missing parts supplied by reference TRBV5-1 and TRBJ2-1, is KAGVTQTPRYLIKTRGQQVTLSCSPISGHRSVSWYQQTPGQGLQFLFEYFSETQRNKGNFPGRFSGRQFSNSRSEMNVSTLELGDSALYLCASSLDFVGLEVRFFGPGTRLTVL.

This sequence joins TRBV30 and TRBJ2-5; 8 bases match TRBD2. Trimming removed 4 bases from V and 1 base from J; junction bases left unmatched: 2. The CDR3 extends over 13 amino acids. Germline lookup yields CDR1 GTSNPN and CDR2 SVGIG (reference sequence). This CDR3 reads CAWTSGFQETQYF. The CDR3 bases are TGTGCCTGGACTAGCGGGTTCCAAGAGACCCAGTACTTC.

This clone has a handful of counts. The gene calls are TRBV16 and TRBJ2-2; D might be TRBD1 (6 bases). V gave up 8 bases and J gave up 2 bases, with 9 bases separating them. The V gene's germline CDR1 is KGHSY and CDR2 FQNENV. This CDR3 contains 13 residues. The CDR3 DNA is TGTGCCAGCGCACAGGGTAACACCGGGGAGCTGTTTTTT. Amino acid sequence: CASAQGNTGELFF.

Notes on this clone: The germline gene is not matched at one end of the junction; a read error may be the cause. The CDR3 protein is CSSSPQGASYEQYF. The CDR3 DNA sequence: TGTTCCAGCAGTCCCCAGGGGGCGTCCTACGAGCAGTACTTC. This rearrangement joins TRBV7-9 to TRBJ2-7, with 8 nucleotides matching TRBD1. The CDR3 covers 14 residues. The germline CDR1 and CDR2 sequences are SEHNR and FQNEAQ (reference sequence).

The rearrangement uses TRBV2 and TRBJ1-2, with TRBD1 matching 12 bases. The V gene's germline CDR1 is SNHLY and CDR2 FYNNEI. The CDR3 covers 14 residues. The CDR3, as DNA: TGTGCATCTTCCCGGGACAGGGGGCCCTATGGCTACACCTTC. It codes for CASSRDRGPYGYTF.

This clone occurred once. The chain links TRBV7-2 to TRBJ2-2; weak D call: TRBD2 (5 bases). The ends were cut back, 4 bases at V and 6 bases at J, with 9 bases in the middle. CDR1 and CDR2 (germline): SGHTA, FQGNSA. The CDR3 extends over 13 amino acids. The DNA of the CDR3 is TGTGCCAGCAGCTCACTAGAAGCCGGGGAGCTGTTTTTT. Protein sequence: CASSSLEAGELFF.

The rearrangement joins TRBV25-1 to TRBJ2-3; maybe TRBD2 (6 bases). The CDR3 is 15 amino acids. Trimming cost V 1 base and J 2 bases, with 10 bases left between them. Germline CDR1 and CDR2: MGHDK and SYGVNS. The CDR3 is CASSESGTPTDTQYF. CDR3 in DNA: TGTGCCAGCAGTGAATCTGGGACTCCCACAGATACGCAGTATTTT.

The rearrangement joins TRBV7-2 to TRBJ1-6, with D hard to call. Between the trimmed V and J ends, which lost 3 bases and 8 bases, there was a span of 11 bases. The CDR3 sequence is 14 residues long. Germline-derived CDR1 and CDR2 are SGHTA and FQGNSA. The CDR3 sequence is CASSFSDRDSPLHF. Here the CDR3 DNA reads TGTGCCAGCAGCTTCAGCGATCGGGATTCACCCCTCCACTTT.

The chain links TRBV23-1 to TRBJ2-7; D uncertain. TRBV23-1 is assigned to the ORF class and has an uncertain function. Trimming took off 0 bases at V and 3 bases at J, with 9 bases between the two ends. The CDR3 totals 14 residues. The DNA for the CDR3 is TGCGCCAGCAGTCAATCGGGCCCGGACTACGAGCAGTACTTC. Protein sequence: CASSQSGPDYEQYF.

A note on this clone: Germline and junction disagree at one end, which may indicate a read error. The V gene is TRBV7-9, the J gene TRBJ1-2, with 7 bases that match TRBD1. The germline gives CDR1 SEHNR, CDR2 FQNEAQ (reference sequence). The CDR3 loop spans 14 amino acids. The CDR3 sequence: CASSFEGTVYGYPF. The CDR3 nucleotides are TGTGCCAGCAGCTTTGAGGGGACAGTCTATGGCTACCCCTTC.